The sample holds a few counts of the clone carrying this TCR beta chain. Its cognate antigen is unknown. The sample originates from a study of glioma-infiltrating T cells after dendritic cell vaccination. Study context: The vaccine used monocyte-derived dendritic cells pulsed overnight with autologous tumor lysate. Broader study findings: The cohort had few patients with full blood and tumor sets.

Primers: 60 V beta forward and 13 J beta reverse. Method: immunoSEQ multiplex PCR; TCRdb's copy keeps in-frame clones and lacks some. In the table there are 50,000 to 70,000 clones, around 85% of which are singletons. Described time point: after dendritic cell vaccination, including at tumor progression/relapse. PBMC sampling occurred before vaccination, two weeks after the third dose, and at progression. V lost 0 bases and J lost 5, with 14 bases in between. The CDR3 contains 15 residues. Germline-derived CDR1 and CDR2 are MNHNY and SVGAGI (reference sequence). This TCR derives from a human donor with glioblastoma. Sequencing used blood, obtained after dendritic cell vaccination. The chain has TRBV6-6 and TRBJ2-7; maybe TRBD2 (6 bases). CDR3 in DNA: TGTGCCAGCAGTTACTCGACTAGGGGACGTGACGAGCAGTACTTC. Its protein is CASSYSTRGRDEQYF.